Sequencing of this T cell receptor beta chain was carried out in a study of Ad26.COV2.S vaccination and SARS-CoV-2 variants. Study-level results: Reported findings describe substantial breadth in spike-specific CD8+ and CD4+ T cell responses following vaccination. Vaccine recipients surpassed placebo recipients in spike-specific TCR breadth.

The length of the CDR3 is 16 residues. With 1 base clipped from V and 7 bases from J, the junction kept 11 bases outside the gene matches. Germline CDR1 SGHTA, CDR2 FQGNSA. Turning to this clone: As yet, its antigen is unknown.

Measured with immunoSEQ multiplex PCR; TCRdb has only the in-frame clones, and not every one. The sample carries approximately 400,000 clones, under 90% recorded once. Treatment: roughly 18 received Ad26.COV2.S at low or high dose, single or two shots; several received placebo; per-sample allocation not given. The study sampled participants on day 63 after the first vaccine or placebo injection. The chain carries TRBV7-2 and TRBJ2-3, with 7 bases identical to TRBD2. This sequence was found in a person between 18 and 65 years old who received the Ad26.COV2.S COVID-19 vaccine or a placebo. Specimen: peripheral blood, collected in a trial of Ad26.COV2.S vaccine versus placebo. CDR3: CASSLVEGGGRNTQYF. The CDR3 coding sequence is TGTGCCAGCAGCTTAGTAGAGGGCGGGGGACGAAATACGCAGTATTTT.